This passage covers 32 T cell receptor beta chains from one sample sequenced in a study of response to subunit inactivated influenza vaccine. TCRdb analysed the RT-PCR reads with MiXCR anew, one entry per CDR3 protein. The sample holds about 310,000 distinct CDR3 sequences; approximately 21% are singletons and the top ten take about a tenth. The sequencing here drew on PBMCs from blood, taken about 19 months after vaccination. Receptor source: a man between 50 and 69 years old who received an inactivated influenza vaccine.

This clonotype was detected many times. This chain connects TRBV4-3 to TRBJ2-1; the D is unclear. The ends were cut back, 0 bases at V and 3 bases at J, with 3 bases in the middle. There are 13 residues in the CDR3. Germline CDR1 reads LGHNA; CDR2 reads YSLEER. The CDR3 DNA reads as TGCGCCAGCAGCCAAGACTACTACAATGAGCAGTTCTTC. Translated: CASSQDYYNEQFF.

The chain employs TRBV14 and TRBJ2-7, with TRBD1 as a possible D gene (6 bases). Germline V gene lookup returns CDR1 SGHDN and CDR2 FVKESK. The CDR3 extends over 15 amino acids. Trimming removed 4 bases from V and 6 bases from J, with 19 bases in between. The chain's CDR3 is CASSRIEAGVSEQYF. CDR3 nucleotide sequence: TGTGCCAGCAGCCGGATCGAGGCAGGGGTAAGCGAGCAGTACTTC.

This clonotype has a count of ten or more. The rearrangement joins TRBV5-1 to TRBJ1-1; no definite D call. V was cut by 3 bases and J by 4 bases, with 10 bases left in between. The CDR3 length is 13 residues. The germline CDR1 and CDR2 sequences are SGHRS and YFSETQ. CDR3 nucleotides: TGCGCCAGCAGCTCTCTCGGGAGCACTGAAGCTTTCTTT. This encodes CASSSLGSTEAFF. The full variable domain, rest sourced from reference TRBV5-1 and TRBJ1-1, is KAGVTQTPRYLIKTRGQQVTLSCSPISGHRSVSWYQQTPGQGLQFLFEYFSETQRNKGNFPGRFSGRQFSNSRSEMNVSTLELGDSALYLCASSSLGSTEAFFGQGTRLTVV.

The V call is TRBV5-1, the J call TRBJ1-1, with D unclear. V shed 4 bases and J shed 5 bases, with 21 bases lying between them. Germline CDR1 SGHRS, CDR2 YFSETQ. This CDR3 region has 16 residues. The CDR3 DNA reads as TGCGCCAGCAGCCCATTGACGGGGTCCTCCAAGACTGAAGCTTTCTTT. Amino acid sequence: CASSPLTGSSKTEAFF.

This clonotype turned up a few times. The CDR3 is CSARDLDSSGNTIYF. CDR3 nucleotide sequence: TGCAGTGCTAGAGATCTTGACAGCTCTGGAAACACCATATATTTT. The chain is built from TRBV20-1 and TRBJ1-3; D may be TRBD1 (5 bases). CDR1 and CDR2 (germline): DFQATT, SNEGSKA (reference sequence). The V and J ends lost 0 bases and 0 bases respectively, with 9 bases between them. This CDR3 comprises 15 residues.

The V and J genes are TRBV4-1 and TRBJ1-2, with D unresolved. Germline assignment: CDR1 MGHRA and CDR2 YSYEKL. V was cut by 0 bases and J by 3 bases, with 17 bases left in between. The CDR3 length is 17 residues. CDR3 amino acids: CASSQDPGPPRHYGYTF. The CDR3 DNA sequence: TGCGCCAGCAGCCAAGATCCCGGACCCCCCCGACACTATGGCTACACCTTC.

This clonotype was counted only a few times. This chain uses TRBV2 with TRBJ2-7; a possible D gene is TRBD2 (5 bases). V was cut by 8 bases and J by 4 bases, with 15 bases left in between. Germline CDR1 SNHLY, CDR2 FYNNEI. CDR3 length: 13 amino acids. CDR3 sequence (DNA): TGTGCCAGCCAAGAGGGCCCTCATTACGAGCAGTACTTC. Translation gives CASQEGPHYEQYF.

V usage is TRBV19 and J usage is TRBJ2-1; TRBD1 matches at 10 bases. V lost 3 bases to trimming and J lost 3 bases; unmatched junction nucleotides: 5. Germline loops: CDR1 LNHDA, CDR2 SQIVND (reference sequence). CDR3 size: 16 residues. CDR3 bases: TGTGCCAGTAGTATTCGGACAGGGGGTATCTACAATGAGCAGTTCTTC. It translates to CASSIRTGGIYNEQFF. Complete variable domain (other parts from reference TRBV19 and TRBJ2-1): DGGITQSPKYLFRKEGQNVTLSCEQNLNHDAMYWYRQDPGQGLRLIYYSQIVNDFQKGDIAEGYSVSREKKESFPLTVTSAQKNPTAFYLCASSIRTGGIYNEQFFGPGTRLTVL.

Many counts were recorded for this clonotype. This chain links TRBV24-1 with TRBJ2-6; TRBD1 aligns across 9 bases. Germline V lookup: CDR1 KGHDR, CDR2 SFDVKD. The CDR3 is made up of 16 amino acids. Unmatched junction bases numbered 5, after V lost 9 bases and J lost 0 bases. CDR3 in amino acids: CATAGTGHSGANVLTF. CDR3 DNA sequence: TGTGCCACCGCCGGGACAGGGCACTCTGGGGCCAACGTCCTGACTTTC.

This clonotype has more than one count but fewer than ten. V and J are TRBV27 and TRBJ1-3; no clear D gene. The V gene lost 6 bases and the J gene lost 0 bases, with 12 bases spanning the gap. The CDR3 runs to 15 residues. Looked up from germline, CDR1 is MNHEY and CDR2 is SMNVEV (reference sequence). CDR3: CASRTDGSSGNTIYF. The CDR3 region has the DNA TGTGCCAGCAGAACGGACGGCAGCTCTGGAAACACCATATATTTT.

This clonotype was observed a few times. The rearrangement joins TRBV27 to TRBJ1-5; no clear D. This CDR3 has 15 amino acids. The V end was cut by 3 bases, the J end by 1 base, with 10 bases between. CDR1 and CDR2 from the germline V gene are MNHEY and SMNVEV (reference sequence). CDR3 protein: CASSFTGRSNQPQHF. The CDR3 DNA is TGTGCCAGCAGTTTCACGGGTCGCAGCAATCAGCCCCAGCATTTT.

The table lists this clonotype with a count of one. The rearrangement uses TRBV28 and TRBJ1-5; 9 bases fit TRBD1. CDR1 and CDR2 from the germline V gene are MDHEN and SYDVKM. V dropped 2 bases and J dropped 3; count of bases not matched to a gene: 5. This CDR3 region has 16 residues. The CDR3 nucleotides are TGTGCCAGCAGTTTACCCAGGACAGGGGCCAATCAGCCCCAGCATTTT. Amino acid sequence: CASSLPRTGANQPQHF.

This clonotype was seen a few times. The chain employs TRBV7-8 and TRBJ2-7; 8 bases match TRBD1. This CDR3 has 15 residues. Germline CDR1 SGHVS, CDR2 FQNEAQ. V lost 6 bases and J lost 2; bases outside the gene matches: 9. CDR3 in amino acids: CASRRGQEATYEQYF. The CDR3 DNA sequence: TGTGCCAGCAGACGGGGACAGGAGGCCACCTACGAGCAGTACTTC.

A word on this clonotype: A much larger clone lies a single base off, so this may be a read error. The rearrangement uses TRBV20-1 and TRBJ2-2; TRBD2 aligns across 10 bases. Germline assignment: CDR1 DFQATT and CDR2 SNEGSKA (reference sequence). Losses at the gene ends were 8 bases for V and 3 bases for J; bases not matched to a gene: 9. The CDR3 extends over 15 amino acids. The CDR3 DNA reads TGCAGTACTAAAAGGACTAGCGGAGACACCGGGGAGCTGTTTTTT. As protein: CSTKRTSGDTGELFF.

V gene TRBV5-1 combines with J gene TRBJ2-7; TRBD2 aligns across 14 bases. The CDR3 is made up of 16 amino acids. In germline, CDR1 is SGHRS, CDR2 YFSETQ. Losses at the gene ends were 4 bases for V and 2 bases for J; bases not matched to a gene: 5. The CDR3 coding sequence is TGCGCCAGCAGCGTGGGACTAGCGGGGGTCCCCTACGAGCAGTACTTC. It specifies CASSVGLAGVPYEQYF. Using reference TRBV5-1 and TRBJ2-7 for the parts outside the CDR3, the full variable domain is KAGVTQTPRYLIKTRGQQVTLSCSPISGHRSVSWYQQTPGQGLQFLFEYFSETQRNKGNFPGRFSGRQFSNSRSEMNVSTLELGDSALYLCASSVGLAGVPYEQYFGPGTRLTVT.

This clonotype came up a few times. The chain carries TRBV7-9 and TRBJ1-3; D unclear. V was pared by 2 bases and J by 2 bases, with 10 bases between. CDR1 is SEHNR, CDR2 FQNEAQ, per germline (reference sequence). There are 15 residues in the CDR3. This CDR3 is CASSLWREAGNTIYF. The CDR3 bases are TGTGCCAGCAGCTTATGGCGGGAGGCTGGAAACACCATATATTTT.

This clonotype showed up many times. V usage is TRBV4-1 and J usage is TRBJ1-1; D unclear. Germline assignment: CDR1 MGHRA and CDR2 YSYEKL. The germline V and J ends were trimmed by 2 bases and 4 bases, with 20 bases remaining between them. The CDR3 contains 17 residues. CDR3 sequence (DNA): TGCGCCAGCAGCCAAAAACCCCTTGCCGTAGGGAGCACTGAAGCTTTCTTT. It codes for CASSQKPLAVGSTEAFF.

The V call is TRBV27, the J call TRBJ2-3; 14 positions agree with TRBD2. Germline V lookup: CDR1 MNHEY, CDR2 SMNVEV (reference sequence). The V segment lost 6 bases and the J segment 4 bases; nucleotides outside the gene matches: 3. This CDR3 comprises 15 residues. The DNA for the CDR3 is TGTGCCAGCAGACTGGGACTAGCGGGGGCAGATACGCAGTATTTT. It is translated as CASRLGLAGADTQYF.

The chain carries TRBV5-5 and TRBJ1-2, with 7 bases lining up with TRBD1. J lost 4 bases, V lost 5 bases, and 8 bases had no gene match. The germline gives CDR1 SGHKS, CDR2 YYEKEE (reference sequence). The CDR3 has 14 amino acids. The CDR3: CASSPDRHLYGYTF. For the CDR3, the DNA is TGTGCCAGCAGTCCGGACAGGCACCTCTATGGCTACACCTTC.

This clonotype turned up a few times. The V gene is TRBV20-1, the J gene TRBJ2-2; no clear D gene. The V end was cut by 5 bases, the J end by 2 bases, with 6 bases between. This CDR3 spans 12 amino acids. Germline CDR1 DFQATT, CDR2 SNEGSKA (reference sequence). This chain's CDR3 is CSAYYNTGELFF. The CDR3 DNA follows: TGCAGTGCTTATTACAACACCGGGGAGCTGTTTTTT.

This clonotype was recorded a few times. V is TRBV7-3 and J is TRBJ1-2; possible D gene TRBD1, 5 bases. Trimming left V 5 bases short and J 6 bases short, with 13 bases between. Germline assignment: CDR1 SGHTA and CDR2 FQGTGA. This CDR3 has 13 amino acids. This CDR3 is CASSGGSANGYTF. In DNA, the CDR3 is TGTGCCAGCAGCGGGGGGAGCGCGAATGGCTACACCTTC. Variable domain in full (rest from reference TRBV7-3 and TRBJ1-2): GAGVSQTPSNKVTEKGKYVELRCDPISGHTALYWYRQSLGQGPEFLIYFQGTGAADDSGLPNDRFFAVRPEGSVSTLKIQRTERGDSAVYLCASSGGSANGYTFGSGTRLTVV.

This clonotype came up a few times. The chain links TRBV7-7 to TRBJ2-2, with 11 bases lining up with TRBD2. Germline loops: CDR1 SSHAT, CDR2 FNYEAQ (reference sequence). With 5 bases clipped from V and 1 base from J, the junction kept 3 bases outside the gene matches. The CDR3 extends over 16 amino acids. The CDR3 nucleotides read TGTGCCAGCAGCCGAGGGACTAGCGGGAACACCGGGGAGCTGTTTTTT. This sequence encodes CASSRGTSGNTGELFF.

V usage is TRBV6-1 and J usage is TRBJ2-3; the match to TRBD2 covers 7 bases. The CDR3 contains 17 residues. Germline V gene lookup returns CDR1 MNHNS and CDR2 SASEGT. The J segment lost 2 bases and the V segment lost 6 bases, leaving 14 bases of the junction unmatched. This CDR3 reads CASRLPGASGLTDTQYF. CDR3 DNA sequence: TGTGCCAGCAGACTCCCCGGGGCTAGCGGACTCACAGATACGCAGTATTTT.

With regard to this clonotype: The CDR3 does not close with the conserved phenylalanine or tryptophan, likely indicating a read error. This chain uses TRBV18 with TRBJ1-4; 7 bases map to TRBD1. CDR3 size: 16 residues. V lost 2 bases and J lost 4; bases outside the gene matches: 7. CDR1 and CDR2 from the germline V gene are KGHSH and LQKENI. This chain's CDR3 is CASSPDRTGRNEKLFI. As DNA, the CDR3 is TGTGCCAGCTCACCAGATAGGACAGGCCGTAATGAAAAACTGTTTATT.

The CDR3: CSAQRQGAYNEQFF. In nucleotides, the CDR3 is TGCAGTGCGCAGAGACAGGGGGCTTACAATGAGCAGTTCTTC. J is TRBJ2-1 and V is TRBV20-1, with 10 bases that match TRBD1. Trimming took 6 bases from V and 4 from J; bases not matched to a gene: 6. This CDR3 is 14 amino acids long. CDR1 is DFQATT, CDR2 SNEGSKA, per germline (reference sequence).

The chain has TRBV6-1 and TRBJ1-5; a weak D match, TRBD1 (5 bases). CDR1 is MNHNS and CDR2 is SASEGT in the germline V gene. This CDR3 spans 14 amino acids. The V end was cut by 2 bases, the J end by 6 bases, with 11 bases between. CDR3 DNA: TGTGCCAGCAGTGAAAGGGGCGGGCTTCAGCCCCAGCATTTT. Its protein is CASSERGGLQPQHF.

The V and J genes are TRBV7-2 and TRBJ1-6; the D is unclear. Germline CDR1 and CDR2: SGHTA and FQGNSA. Trimming took 5 bases from V and 8 from J, leaving 10 bases between them. The CDR3 runs 13 residues. The CDR3, as DNA: TGTGCCAGCAGCCCGCGCGTGGATTCACCCCTCCACTTT. It specifies CASSPRVDSPLHF.

The chain uses TRBV6-1 and TRBJ2-5; perhaps TRBD2 as D (5 bases). From germline, CDR1 is MNHNS and CDR2 SASEGT. The V gene lost 8 bases and the J gene lost 5 bases, with 15 bases spanning the gap. The CDR3 extends over 13 amino acids. The CDR3 protein is CASFADGKETQYF. The CDR3 region has the DNA TGTGCCAGCTTTGCTGACGGGAAGGAGACCCAGTACTTC.

V is TRBV3-1 and J is TRBJ2-3; 12 positions agree with TRBD2. V trimming: 5 bases; J trimming: 6 bases; junction bases outside the gene matches: 6. CDR1 LGHDT and CDR2 YNNKEL come from the germline V gene (reference sequence). The CDR3 is made up of 15 amino acids. The CDR3 protein is CASSTTSGGSDTQYF. Here the CDR3 DNA reads TGTGCCAGCAGCACGACTAGCGGGGGATCGGATACGCAGTATTTT.

J is TRBJ2-3 and V is TRBV27; no clear D gene. The CDR3 contains 14 residues. The V end lost 2 bases, the J end lost 0 bases, and 6 bases lay between the germline ends. The germline V gene encodes CDR1 MNHEY and CDR2 SMNVEV (reference sequence). The CDR3 DNA reads TGTGCCAGCAGTTTAATTCAGAGCACAGATACGCAGTATTTT. This codes for CASSLIQSTDTQYF.

In this sample, this clonotype turned up a few times. The rearrangement uses TRBV6-6 and TRBJ1-1; a weak D match, TRBD1 (5 bases). Germline V CDR1 and CDR2: MNHNY, SVGAGI (reference sequence). V shed 6 bases and J shed 8 bases, with 13 bases lying between them. The length of the CDR3 is 12 residues. CDR3 DNA: TGTGCCAGCAGCCAGGCACAGGCCGAAGCTTTCTTT. This gives the protein CASSQAQAEAFF.

This sequence joins TRBV19 and TRBJ1-1; the match to TRBD1 covers 9 bases. CDR1 and CDR2 (germline): LNHDA, SQIVND (reference sequence). The CDR3 consists of 16 residues. V shed 4 bases, J shed 2 bases, and the junction held 8 bases outside the gene matches. In DNA form, the CDR3 reads TGTGCCAGTAGTAATAAACGGACAGGGGACAACACTGAAGCTTTCTTT. Translating it yields CASSNKRTGDNTEAFF.